This T cell receptor beta chain appears in the sequencing data of a study of radiotherapy plus CTLA-4 blockade in lung cancer. Study at large: Patients showed objective responses in about 20% of cases and disease control in roughly 31%.

Assay: immunoSEQ multiplex PCR; the TCRdb copy retains only in-frame clones and omits some. This repertoire shows around 85,000 clones, approximately 84% found once; its top ten account for just over 2%. The V gene's germline CDR1 is LGHNA and CDR2 YSLEER. The CDR3 is 18 residues long. V shed 0 bases and J 0 bases; nucleotides not matched to a gene: 7. The chain combines TRBV4-3 with TRBJ2-3; TRBD1 matches at 9 bases. This material consisted of peripheral blood, taken from a patient treated with radiotherapy plus ipilimumab. This TCR was recovered from a human donor with non-small cell lung cancer who had a partial response to radiotherapy plus ipilimumab. The CDR3 region is CASSQDPQDRGSTDTQYF. CDR3 DNA sequence: TGCGCCAGCAGCCAAGATCCTCAGGACAGGGGAAGCACAGATACGCAGTATTTT.